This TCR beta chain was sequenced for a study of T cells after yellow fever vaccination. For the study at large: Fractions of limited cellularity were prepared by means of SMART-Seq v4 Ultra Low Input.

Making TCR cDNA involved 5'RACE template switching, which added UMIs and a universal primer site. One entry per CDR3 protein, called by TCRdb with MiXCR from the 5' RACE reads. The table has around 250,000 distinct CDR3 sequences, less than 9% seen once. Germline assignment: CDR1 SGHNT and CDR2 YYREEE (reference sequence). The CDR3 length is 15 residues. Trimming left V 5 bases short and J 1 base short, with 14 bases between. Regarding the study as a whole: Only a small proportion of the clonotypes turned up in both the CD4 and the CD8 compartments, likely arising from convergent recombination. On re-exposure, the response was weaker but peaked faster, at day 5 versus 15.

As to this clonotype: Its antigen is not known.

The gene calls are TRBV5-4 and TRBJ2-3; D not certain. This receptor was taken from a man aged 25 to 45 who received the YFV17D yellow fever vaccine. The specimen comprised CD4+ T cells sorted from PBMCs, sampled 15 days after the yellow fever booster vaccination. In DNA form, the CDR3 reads TGTGCCAGCAGTTTCCAGAACGGCGGCACAGATACGCAGTATTTT. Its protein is CASSFQNGGTDTQYF.